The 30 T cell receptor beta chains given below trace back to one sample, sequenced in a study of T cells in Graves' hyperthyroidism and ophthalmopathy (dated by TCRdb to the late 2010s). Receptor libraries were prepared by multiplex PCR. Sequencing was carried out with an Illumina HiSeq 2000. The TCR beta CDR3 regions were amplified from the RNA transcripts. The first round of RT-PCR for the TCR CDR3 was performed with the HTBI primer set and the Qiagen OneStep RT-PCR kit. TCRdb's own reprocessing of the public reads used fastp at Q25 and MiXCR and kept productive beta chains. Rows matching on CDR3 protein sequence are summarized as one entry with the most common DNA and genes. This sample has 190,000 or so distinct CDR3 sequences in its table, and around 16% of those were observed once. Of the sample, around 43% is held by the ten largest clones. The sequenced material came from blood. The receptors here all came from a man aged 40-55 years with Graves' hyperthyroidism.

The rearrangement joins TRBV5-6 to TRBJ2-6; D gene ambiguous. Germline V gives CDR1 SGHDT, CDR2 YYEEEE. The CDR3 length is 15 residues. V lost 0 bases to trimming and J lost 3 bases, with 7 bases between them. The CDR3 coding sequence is TGTGCCAGCAGCTTGGGTGGAGTTGGGGCCAACGTCCTGACTTTC. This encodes CASSLGGVGANVLTF.

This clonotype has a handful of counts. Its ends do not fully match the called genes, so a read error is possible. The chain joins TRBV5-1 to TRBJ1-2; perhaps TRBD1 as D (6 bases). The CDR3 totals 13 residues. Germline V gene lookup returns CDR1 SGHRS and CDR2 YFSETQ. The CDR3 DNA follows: TGCGCCAGCAGCTTGCCAGGAGGGGGTGGCCACACCTTC. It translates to CASSLPGGGGHTF.

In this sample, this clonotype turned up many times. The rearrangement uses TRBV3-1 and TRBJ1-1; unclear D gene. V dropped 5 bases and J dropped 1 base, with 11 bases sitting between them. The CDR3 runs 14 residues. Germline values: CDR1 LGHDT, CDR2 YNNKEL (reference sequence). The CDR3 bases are TGTGCCAGCAGCTCAGGACCTAGGAACACTGAAGCTTTCTTT. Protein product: CASSSGPRNTEAFF.

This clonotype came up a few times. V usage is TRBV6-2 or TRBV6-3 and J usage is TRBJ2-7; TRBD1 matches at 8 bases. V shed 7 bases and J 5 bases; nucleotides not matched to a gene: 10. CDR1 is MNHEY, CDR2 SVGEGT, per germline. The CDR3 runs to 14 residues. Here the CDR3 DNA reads TGTGCCAGCAAATCCCAGGGGGCTATAAACGAGCAGTACTTC. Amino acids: CASKSQGAINEQYF.

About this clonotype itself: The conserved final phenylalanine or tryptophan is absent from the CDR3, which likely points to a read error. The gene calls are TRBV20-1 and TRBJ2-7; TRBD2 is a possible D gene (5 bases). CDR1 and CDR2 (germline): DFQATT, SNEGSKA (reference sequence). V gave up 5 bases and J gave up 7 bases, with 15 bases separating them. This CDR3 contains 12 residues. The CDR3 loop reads CSAQITRGEQYL. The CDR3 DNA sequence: TGCAGTGCTCAGATAACTCGGGGTGAGCAGTACCTC.

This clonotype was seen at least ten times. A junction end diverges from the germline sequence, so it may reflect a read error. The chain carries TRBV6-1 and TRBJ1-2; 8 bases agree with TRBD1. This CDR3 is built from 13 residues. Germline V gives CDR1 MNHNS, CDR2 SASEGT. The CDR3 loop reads CASIEGQGGGYTF. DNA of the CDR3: TGTGCCAGCATTGAAGGACAGGGTGGTGGCTACACCTTC.

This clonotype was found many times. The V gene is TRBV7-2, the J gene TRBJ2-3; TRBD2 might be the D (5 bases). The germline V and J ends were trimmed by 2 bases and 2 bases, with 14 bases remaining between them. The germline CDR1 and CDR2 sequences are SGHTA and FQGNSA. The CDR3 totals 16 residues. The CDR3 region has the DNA TGTGCCAGCAGCTTAAGGGTTGACGGGGTCACAGATACGCAGTATTTT. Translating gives CASSLRVDGVTDTQYF.

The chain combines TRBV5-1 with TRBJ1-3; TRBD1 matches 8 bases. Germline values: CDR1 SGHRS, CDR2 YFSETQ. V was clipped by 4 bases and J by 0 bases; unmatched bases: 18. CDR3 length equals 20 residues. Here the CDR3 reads CASSAERGQGPIRSGNTIYF. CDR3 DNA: TGCGCCAGCAGCGCGGAACGAGGACAGGGCCCTATACGCTCTGGAAACACCATATATTTT. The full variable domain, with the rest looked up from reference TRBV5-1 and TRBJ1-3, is KAGVTQTPRYLIKTRGQQVTLSCSPISGHRSVSWYQQTPGQGLQFLFEYFSETQRNKGNFPGRFSGRQFSNSRSEMNVSTLELGDSALYLCASSAERGQGPIRSGNTIYFGEGSWLTVV.

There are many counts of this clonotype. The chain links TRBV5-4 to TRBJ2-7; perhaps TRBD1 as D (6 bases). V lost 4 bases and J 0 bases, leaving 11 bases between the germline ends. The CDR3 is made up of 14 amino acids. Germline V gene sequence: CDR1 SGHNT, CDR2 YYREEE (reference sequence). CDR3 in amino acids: CASSLDRSSYEQYF. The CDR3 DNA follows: TGTGCCAGCAGCCTCGACAGGAGCTCCTACGAGCAGTACTTC.

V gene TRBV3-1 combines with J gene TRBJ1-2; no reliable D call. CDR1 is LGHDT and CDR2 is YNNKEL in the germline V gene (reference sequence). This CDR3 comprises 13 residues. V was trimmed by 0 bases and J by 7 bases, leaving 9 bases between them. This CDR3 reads CASSQDRQRGYTF. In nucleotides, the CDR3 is TGTGCCAGCAGCCAAGATCGCCAGCGTGGCTACACCTTC. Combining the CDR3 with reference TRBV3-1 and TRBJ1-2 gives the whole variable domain DTAVSQTPKYLVTQMGNDKSIKCEQNLGHDTMYWYKQDSKKFLKIMFSYNNKELIINETVPNRFSPKSPDKAHLNLHINSLELGDSAVYFCASSQDRQRGYTFGSGTRLTVV.

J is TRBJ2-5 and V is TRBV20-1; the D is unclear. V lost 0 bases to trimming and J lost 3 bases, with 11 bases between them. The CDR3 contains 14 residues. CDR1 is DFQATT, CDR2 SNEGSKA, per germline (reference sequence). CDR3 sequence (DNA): TGCAGTGCTAGAGATTTTATCACGGAAGAGACCCAGTACTTC. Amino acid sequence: CSARDFITEETQYF.

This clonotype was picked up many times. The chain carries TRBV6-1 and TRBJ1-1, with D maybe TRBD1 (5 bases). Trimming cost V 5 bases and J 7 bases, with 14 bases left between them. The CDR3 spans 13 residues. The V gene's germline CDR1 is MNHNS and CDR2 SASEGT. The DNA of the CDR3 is TGTGCCAGCAGTCGCGGGACGCCCCATGAAGCTTTCTTT. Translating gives CASSRGTPHEAFF.

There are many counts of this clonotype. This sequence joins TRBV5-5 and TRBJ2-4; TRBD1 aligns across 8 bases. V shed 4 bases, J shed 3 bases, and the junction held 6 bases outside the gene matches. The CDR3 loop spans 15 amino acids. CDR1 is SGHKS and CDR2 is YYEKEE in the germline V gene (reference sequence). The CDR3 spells CASSIQGGGKNIQYF. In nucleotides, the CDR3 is TGTGCCAGCAGCATACAGGGGGGTGGCAAAAACATTCAGTACTTC.

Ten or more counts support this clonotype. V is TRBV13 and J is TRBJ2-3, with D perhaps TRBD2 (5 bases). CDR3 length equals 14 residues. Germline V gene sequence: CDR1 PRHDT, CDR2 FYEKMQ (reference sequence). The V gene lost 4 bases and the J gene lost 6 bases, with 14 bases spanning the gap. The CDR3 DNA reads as TGTGCCAGCAGCTCCTATGGGGAGTCGGATACGCAGTATTTT. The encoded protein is CASSSYGESDTQYF.

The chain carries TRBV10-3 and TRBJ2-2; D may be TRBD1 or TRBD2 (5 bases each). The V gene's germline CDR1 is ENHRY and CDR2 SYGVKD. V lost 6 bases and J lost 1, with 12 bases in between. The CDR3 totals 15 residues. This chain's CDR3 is CAISEGRRNTGELFF. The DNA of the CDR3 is TGTGCCATCAGCGAGGGACGGAGGAACACCGGGGAGCTGTTTTTT.

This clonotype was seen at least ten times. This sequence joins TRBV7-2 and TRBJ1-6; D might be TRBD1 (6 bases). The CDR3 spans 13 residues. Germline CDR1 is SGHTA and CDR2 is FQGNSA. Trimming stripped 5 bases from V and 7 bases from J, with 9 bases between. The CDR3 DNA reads TGTGCCAGCAGCCCCACAGGGAATTCACCCCTCCACTTT. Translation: CASSPTGNSPLHF.

CDR3 protein: CSVVGGLNTEAFF. Written as DNA, the CDR3 is TGCAGCGTTGTAGGGGGGCTTAACACTGAAGCTTTCTTT. This sequence joins TRBV29-1 and TRBJ1-1; D might be TRBD1 (6 bases). This CDR3 comprises 13 residues. Trimming pared 4 bases from V and 2 bases from J, leaving 11 bases between. Germline CDR1 and CDR2: SQVTM and ANQGSEA.

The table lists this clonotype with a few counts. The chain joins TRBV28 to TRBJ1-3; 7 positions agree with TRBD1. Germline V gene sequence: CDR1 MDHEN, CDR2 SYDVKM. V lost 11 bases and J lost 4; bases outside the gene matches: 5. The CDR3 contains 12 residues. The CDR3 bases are TGTGCCGCACACAGGGGAGGAAACACCATATATTTT. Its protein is CAAHRGGNTIYF.

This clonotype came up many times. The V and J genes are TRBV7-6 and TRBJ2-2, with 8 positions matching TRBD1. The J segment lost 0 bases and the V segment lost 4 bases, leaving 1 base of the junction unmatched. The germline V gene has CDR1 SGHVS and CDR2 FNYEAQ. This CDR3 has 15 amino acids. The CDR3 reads CASSWGQANTGELFF. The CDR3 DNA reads TGTGCCAGCAGCTGGGGACAGGCGAACACCGGGGAGCTGTTTTTT.

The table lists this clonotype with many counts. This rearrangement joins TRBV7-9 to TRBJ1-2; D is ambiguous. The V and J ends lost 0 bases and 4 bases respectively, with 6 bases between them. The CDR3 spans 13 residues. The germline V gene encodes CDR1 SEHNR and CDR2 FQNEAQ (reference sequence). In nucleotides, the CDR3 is TGTGCCAGCAGCTTAGCCCCAATCTATGGCTACACCTTC. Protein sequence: CASSLAPIYGYTF.

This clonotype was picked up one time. The CDR3 coding sequence is TGTGCCAGCAGCGCCGCGGGACAACAGCAAGCTTTCTTT. Translated, it gives CASSAAGQQQAFF. The chain links TRBV9 to TRBJ1-1; TRBD1 might be the D (6 bases). CDR1 and CDR2 (germline): SGDLS, YYNGEE. CDR3 length: 13 residues. The V and J ends lost 3 bases and 9 bases respectively, with 15 bases between them.

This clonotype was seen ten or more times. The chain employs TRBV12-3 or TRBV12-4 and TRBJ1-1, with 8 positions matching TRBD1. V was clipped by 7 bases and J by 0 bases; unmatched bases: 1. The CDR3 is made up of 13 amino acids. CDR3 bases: TGTGCCAGCATGGACAGGGTGAACACTGAAGCTTTCTTT. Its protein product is CASMDRVNTEAFF.

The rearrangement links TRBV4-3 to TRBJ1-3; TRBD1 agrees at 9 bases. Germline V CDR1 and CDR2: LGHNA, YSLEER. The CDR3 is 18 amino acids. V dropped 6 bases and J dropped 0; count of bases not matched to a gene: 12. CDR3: CASSLTRGTGISGNTIYF. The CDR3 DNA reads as TGCGCCAGCAGTCTTACCCGCGGGACAGGGATCTCTGGAAACACCATATATTTT.

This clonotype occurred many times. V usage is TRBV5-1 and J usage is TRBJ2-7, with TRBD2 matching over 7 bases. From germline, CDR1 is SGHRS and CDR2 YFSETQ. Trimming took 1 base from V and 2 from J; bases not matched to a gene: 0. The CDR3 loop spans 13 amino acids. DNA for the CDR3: TGCGCCAGCAGCTTGACTAGCGCCTACGAGCAGTACTTC. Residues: CASSLTSAYEQYF.

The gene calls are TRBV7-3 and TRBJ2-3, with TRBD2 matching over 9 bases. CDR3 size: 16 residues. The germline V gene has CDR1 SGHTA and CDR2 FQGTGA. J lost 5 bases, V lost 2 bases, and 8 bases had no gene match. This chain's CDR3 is CASSLSAGGRQDTQYF. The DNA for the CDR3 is TGTGCCAGCAGCTTATCTGCGGGGGGGCGCCAAGATACGCAGTATTTT.

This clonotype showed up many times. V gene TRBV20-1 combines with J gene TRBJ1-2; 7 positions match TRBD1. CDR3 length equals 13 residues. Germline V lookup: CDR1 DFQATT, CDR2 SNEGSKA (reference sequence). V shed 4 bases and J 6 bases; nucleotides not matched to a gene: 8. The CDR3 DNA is TGCAGTGCTACAGACAGGGTTTCGGATGGCTACACCTTC. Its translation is CSATDRVSDGYTF.

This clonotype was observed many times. The CDR3 protein is CASSNRDRNYEQYF. The CDR3 DNA reads as TGTGCCAGCAGTAACCGGGACAGGAACTACGAGCAGTACTTC. The V gene is TRBV6-1, the J gene TRBJ2-7; 8 nucleotides agree with TRBD1. The J segment lost 3 bases and the V segment lost 5 bases, leaving 6 bases of the junction unmatched. Germline CDR1 reads MNHNS; CDR2 reads SASEGT. The CDR3 covers 14 residues.

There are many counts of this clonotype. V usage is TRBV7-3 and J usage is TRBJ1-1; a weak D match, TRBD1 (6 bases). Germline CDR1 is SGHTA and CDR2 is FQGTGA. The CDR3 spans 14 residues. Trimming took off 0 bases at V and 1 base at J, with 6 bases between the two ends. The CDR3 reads CASSLTGQNTEAFF. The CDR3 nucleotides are TGTGCCAGCAGCTTAACGGGACAGAACACTGAAGCTTTCTTT.

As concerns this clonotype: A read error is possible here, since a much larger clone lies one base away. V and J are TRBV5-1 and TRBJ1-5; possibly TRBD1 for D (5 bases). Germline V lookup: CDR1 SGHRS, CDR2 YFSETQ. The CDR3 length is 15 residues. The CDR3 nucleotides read TGCGCCAGCAGGCCTGACAGCCAGGACAATCAGCCCCGGCATTTT. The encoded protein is CASRPDSQDNQPRHF.

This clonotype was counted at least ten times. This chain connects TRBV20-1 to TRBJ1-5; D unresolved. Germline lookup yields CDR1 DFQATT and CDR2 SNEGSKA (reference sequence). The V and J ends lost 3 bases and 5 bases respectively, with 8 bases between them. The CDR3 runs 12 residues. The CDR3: CSASAGDQPQHF. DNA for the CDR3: TGCAGTGCTAGTGCCGGGGATCAGCCCCAGCATTTT.